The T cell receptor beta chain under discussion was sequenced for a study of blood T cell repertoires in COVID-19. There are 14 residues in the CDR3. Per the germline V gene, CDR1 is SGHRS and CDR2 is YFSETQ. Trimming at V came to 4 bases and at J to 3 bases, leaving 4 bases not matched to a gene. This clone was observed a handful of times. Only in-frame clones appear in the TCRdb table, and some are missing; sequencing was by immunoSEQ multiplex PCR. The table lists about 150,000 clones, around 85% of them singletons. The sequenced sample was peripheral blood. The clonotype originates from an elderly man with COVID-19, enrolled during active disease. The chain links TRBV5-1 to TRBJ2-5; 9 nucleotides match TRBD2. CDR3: CASSATSGEETQYF. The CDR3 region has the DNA TGCGCCAGCAGCGCGACTAGCGGCGAAGAGACCCAGTACTTC. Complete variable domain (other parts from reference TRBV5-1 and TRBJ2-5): KAGVTQTPRYLIKTRGQQVTLSCSPISGHRSVSWYQQTPGQGLQFLFEYFSETQRNKGNFPGRFSGRQFSNSRSEMNVSTLELGDSALYLCASSATSGEETQYFGPGTRLLVL.